This T cell receptor (beta chain) was retrieved from a study of blood T cell repertoires in COVID-19. Background on the study: The United States, Italy and Spain provided the acute and convalescent COVID-19 samples. Nucleic acid was either cDNA or gDNA, and it came from T cells, B-cell-depleted T cells, or PBMCs.

CDR3 length equals 14 residues. The germline V and J ends were trimmed by 0 bases and 6 bases, with 7 bases remaining between them. Per germline, CDR1 SGHRS and CDR2 YFSETQ. As processed by the authors: Amplifying reference gene primers gave estimates of nucleated cell counts. Produced via immunoSEQ multiplex PCR; TCRdb's table is partial and in-frame only. The V and J calls and clone size were taken over from that table, and D and trimming were inferred from the DNA. The sample lists 200,000 to 250,000 clones, under 85% seen once, with over 6% in the top ten. One Seattle source followed patients from active infection through their disease course.

Material for sequencing was peripheral blood. The gene calls are TRBV5-1 and TRBJ1-6; D uncertain. The TCR sequence derives from an elderly woman with COVID-19, enrolled during active disease. CDR3 sequence reads: CASSLGQVNSPLHF. The CDR3 DNA sequence: TGCGCCAGCAGCTTGGGGCAGGTTAATTCACCCCTCCACTTT. The variable domain in full, completed from reference TRBV5-1 and TRBJ1-6, reads KAGVTQTPRYLIKTRGQQVTLSCSPISGHRSVSWYQQTPGQGLQFLFEYFSETQRNKGNFPGRFSGRQFSNSRSEMNVSTLELGDSALYLCASSLGQVNSPLHFGNGTRLTVT.